The subject of this entry is one TCR beta chain. The protocol was immunoSEQ multiplex PCR, while the TCRdb copy is restricted to in-frame clones and leaves out a portion. The sample shows roughly 28,000 clones, over 75% of them seen only once. This entry belongs to a study of PD-1 blockade in classical Hodgkin lymphoma. The CDR3 runs to 10 residues. CDR1 is MDHEN, CDR2 SYDVKM, per germline. Trimming removed 7 bases from V and 2 bases from J, with 3 bases in between. Noted time point: cycle 4 day 1 (C4D1), after around six weeks of nivolumab. Brentuximab vedotin exposure varied, and every patient relapsed after autologous stem cell transplantation.

The receptor was isolated from a human donor with classical Hodgkin lymphoma. The starting material was peripheral blood mononuclear cells (PBMCs), obtained before the fourth cycle of nivolumab. V gene TRBV28 combines with J gene TRBJ2-7; D not certain. The CDR3 loop is CASTPYEQYF. The CDR3 DNA reads TGTGCCAGCACCCCCTACGAGCAGTACTTC. The full variable domain, completed using reference TRBV28 and TRBJ2-7, is DVKVTQSSRYLVKRTGEKVFLECVQDMDHENMFWYRQDPGLGLRLIYFSYDVKMKEKGDIPEGYSVSREKKERFSLILESASTNQTSMYLCASTPYEQYFGPGTRLTVT.